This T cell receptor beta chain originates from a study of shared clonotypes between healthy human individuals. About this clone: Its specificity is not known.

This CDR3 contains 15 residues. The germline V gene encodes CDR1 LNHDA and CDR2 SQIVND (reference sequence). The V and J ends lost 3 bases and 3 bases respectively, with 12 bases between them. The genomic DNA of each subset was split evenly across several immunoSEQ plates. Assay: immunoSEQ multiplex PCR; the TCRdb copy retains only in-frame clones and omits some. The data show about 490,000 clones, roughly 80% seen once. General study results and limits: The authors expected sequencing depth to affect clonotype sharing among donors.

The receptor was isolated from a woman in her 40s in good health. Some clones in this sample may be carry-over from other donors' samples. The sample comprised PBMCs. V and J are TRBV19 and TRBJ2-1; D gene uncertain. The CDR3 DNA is TGTGCCAGTAGTATGATATTGGGGTTCTACAATGAGCAGTTCTTC. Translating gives CASSMILGFYNEQFF.